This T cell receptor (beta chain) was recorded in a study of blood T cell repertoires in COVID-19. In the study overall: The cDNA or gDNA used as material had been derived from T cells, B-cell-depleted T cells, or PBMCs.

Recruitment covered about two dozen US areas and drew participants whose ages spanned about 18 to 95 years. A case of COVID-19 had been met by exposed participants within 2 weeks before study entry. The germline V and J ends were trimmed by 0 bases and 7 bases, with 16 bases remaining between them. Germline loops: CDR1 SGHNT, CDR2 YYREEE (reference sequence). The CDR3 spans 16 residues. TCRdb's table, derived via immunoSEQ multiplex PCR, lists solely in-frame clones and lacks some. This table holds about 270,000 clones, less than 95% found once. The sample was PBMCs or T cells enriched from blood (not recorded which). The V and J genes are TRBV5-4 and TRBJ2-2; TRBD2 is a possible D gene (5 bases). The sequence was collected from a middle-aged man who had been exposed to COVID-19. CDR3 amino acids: CASSLAGRGSLGELFF. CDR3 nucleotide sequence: TGTGCCAGCAGCTTGGCCGGTCGAGGGAGTCTCGGGGAGCTGTTTTTT. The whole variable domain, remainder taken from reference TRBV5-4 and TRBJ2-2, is ETGVTQSPTHLIKTRGQQVTLRCSSQSGHNTVSWYQQALGQGPQFIFQYYREEENGRGNFPPRFSGLQFPNYSSELNVNALELDDSALYLCASSLAGRGSLGELFFGEGSRLTVL.